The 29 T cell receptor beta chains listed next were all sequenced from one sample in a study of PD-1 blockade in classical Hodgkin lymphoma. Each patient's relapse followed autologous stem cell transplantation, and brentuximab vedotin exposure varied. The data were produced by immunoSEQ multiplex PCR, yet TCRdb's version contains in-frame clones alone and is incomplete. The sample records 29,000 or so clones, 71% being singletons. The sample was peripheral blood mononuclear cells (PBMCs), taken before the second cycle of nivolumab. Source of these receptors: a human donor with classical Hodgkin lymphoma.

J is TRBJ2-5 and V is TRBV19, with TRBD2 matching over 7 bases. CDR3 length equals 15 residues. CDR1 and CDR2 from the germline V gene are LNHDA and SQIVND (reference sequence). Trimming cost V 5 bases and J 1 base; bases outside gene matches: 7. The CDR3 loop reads CASSPRSSGQETQYF. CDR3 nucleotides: TGTGCCAGTAGTCCCCGGTCTAGCGGCCAAGAGACCCAGTACTTC.

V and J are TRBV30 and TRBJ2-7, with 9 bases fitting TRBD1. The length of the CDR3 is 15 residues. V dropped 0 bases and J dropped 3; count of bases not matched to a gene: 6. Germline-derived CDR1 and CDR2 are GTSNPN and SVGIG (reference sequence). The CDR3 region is CAWSVGWTGDYEQYF. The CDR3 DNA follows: TGTGCCTGGAGTGTAGGGTGGACAGGGGACTACGAGCAGTACTTC.

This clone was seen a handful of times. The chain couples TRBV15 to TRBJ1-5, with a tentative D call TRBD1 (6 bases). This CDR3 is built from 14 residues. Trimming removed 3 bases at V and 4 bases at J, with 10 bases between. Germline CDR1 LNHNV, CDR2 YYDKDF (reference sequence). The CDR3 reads CATSSGQSNQPQHF. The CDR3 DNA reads TGTGCCACCAGCAGTGGACAGTCTAATCAGCCCCAGCATTTT.

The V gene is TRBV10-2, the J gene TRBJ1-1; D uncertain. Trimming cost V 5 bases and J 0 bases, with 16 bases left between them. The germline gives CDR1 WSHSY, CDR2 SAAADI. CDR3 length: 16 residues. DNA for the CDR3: TGCGCCAGCAGTTGGAGCAGCCGTGCCATGAACACTGAAGCTTTCTTT. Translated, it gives CASSWSSRAMNTEAFF.

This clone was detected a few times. CDR3 loop: CASSPGHSNTGELFF. The CDR3 bases are TGTGCCAGCAGCCCCGGACACTCCAACACCGGGGAGCTGTTTTTT. The rearrangement links TRBV6-6 to TRBJ2-2, with a possible D match to TRBD1 (5 bases). The CDR3 has 15 amino acids. CDR1 and CDR2 (germline): MNHNY, SVGAGI (reference sequence). Trimming removed 6 bases from V and 2 bases from J, with 13 bases in between.

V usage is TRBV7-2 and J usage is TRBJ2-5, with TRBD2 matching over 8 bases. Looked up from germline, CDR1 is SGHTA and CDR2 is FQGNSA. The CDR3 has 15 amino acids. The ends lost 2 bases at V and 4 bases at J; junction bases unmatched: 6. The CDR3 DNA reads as TGTGCCAGCAGCTTAACCGGGACTAGTGGAGAGACCCAGTACTTC. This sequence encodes CASSLTGTSGETQYF.

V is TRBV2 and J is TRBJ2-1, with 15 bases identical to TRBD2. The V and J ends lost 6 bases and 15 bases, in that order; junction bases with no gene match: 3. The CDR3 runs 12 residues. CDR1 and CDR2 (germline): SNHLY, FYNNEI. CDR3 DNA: TGTGCCAGCAGAGGACTAGCGGGGGGGGTGTTCTTC. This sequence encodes CASRGLAGGVFF.

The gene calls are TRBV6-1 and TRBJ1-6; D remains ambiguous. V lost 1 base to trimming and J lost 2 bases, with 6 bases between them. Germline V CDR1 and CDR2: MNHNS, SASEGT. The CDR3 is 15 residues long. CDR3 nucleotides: TGTGCCAGCAGTGAAGTTGACCCCTATAATTCACCCCTCCACTTT. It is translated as CASSEVDPYNSPLHF.

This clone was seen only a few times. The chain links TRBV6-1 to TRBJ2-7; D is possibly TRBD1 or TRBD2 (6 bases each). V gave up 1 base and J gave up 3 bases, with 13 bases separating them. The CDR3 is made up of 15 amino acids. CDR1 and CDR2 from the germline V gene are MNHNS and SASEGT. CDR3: CASSEEWGAIYEQYF. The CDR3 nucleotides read TGTGCCAGCAGTGAAGAATGGGGGGCAATCTACGAGCAGTACTTC.

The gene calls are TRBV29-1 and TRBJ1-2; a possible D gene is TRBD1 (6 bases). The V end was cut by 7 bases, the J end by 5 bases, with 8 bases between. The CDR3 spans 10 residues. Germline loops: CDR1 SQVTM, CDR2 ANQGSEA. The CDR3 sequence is CSARGYGYTF. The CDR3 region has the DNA TGCAGCGCCAGGGGTTATGGCTACACCTTC.

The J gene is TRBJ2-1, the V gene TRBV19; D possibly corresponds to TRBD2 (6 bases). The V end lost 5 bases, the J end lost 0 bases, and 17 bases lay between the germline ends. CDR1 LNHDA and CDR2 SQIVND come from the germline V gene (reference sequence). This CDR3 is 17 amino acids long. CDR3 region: CASSPQGAGSSYNEQFF. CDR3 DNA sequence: TGTGCCAGTAGTCCTCAAGGGGCGGGGAGCTCCTACAATGAGCAGTTCTTC.

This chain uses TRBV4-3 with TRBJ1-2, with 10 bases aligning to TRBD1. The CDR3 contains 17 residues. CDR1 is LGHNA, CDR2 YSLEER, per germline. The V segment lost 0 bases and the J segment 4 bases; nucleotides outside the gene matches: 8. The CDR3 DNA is TGCGCCAGCAGCCAAGACCCCGGGACAGGGGTCTTCTATGGCTACACCTTC. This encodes CASSQDPGTGVFYGYTF.

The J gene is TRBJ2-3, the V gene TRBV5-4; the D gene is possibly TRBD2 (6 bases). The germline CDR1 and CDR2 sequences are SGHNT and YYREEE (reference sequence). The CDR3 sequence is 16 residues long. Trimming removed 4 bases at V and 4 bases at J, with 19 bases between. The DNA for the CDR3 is TGTGCCAGCAGCGCGGGACTTTCTACCAACCCAGATACGCAGTATTTT. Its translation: CASSAGLSTNPDTQYF.

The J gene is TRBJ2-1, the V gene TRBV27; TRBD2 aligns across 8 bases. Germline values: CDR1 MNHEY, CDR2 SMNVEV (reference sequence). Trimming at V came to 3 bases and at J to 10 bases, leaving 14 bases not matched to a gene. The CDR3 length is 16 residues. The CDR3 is CASSLSGGARNVEQFF. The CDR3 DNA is TGTGCCAGCAGTTTGTCCGGGGGGGCCCGCAACGTGGAGCAGTTCTTC.

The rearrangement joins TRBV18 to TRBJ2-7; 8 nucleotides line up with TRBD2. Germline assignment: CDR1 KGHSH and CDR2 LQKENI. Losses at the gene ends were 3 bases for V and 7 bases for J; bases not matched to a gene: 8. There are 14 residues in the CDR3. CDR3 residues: CASSPPGGAEEQYF. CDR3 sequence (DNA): TGTGCCAGCTCACCCCCCGGGGGGGCGGAGGAGCAGTACTTC.

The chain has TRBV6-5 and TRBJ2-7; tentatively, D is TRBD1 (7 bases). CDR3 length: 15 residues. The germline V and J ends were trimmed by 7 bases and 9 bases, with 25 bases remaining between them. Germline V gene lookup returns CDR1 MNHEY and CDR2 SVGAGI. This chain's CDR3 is CASKRGGTAVDGQYF. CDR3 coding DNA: TGTGCCAGCAAGAGAGGGGGGACAGCCGTAGATGGGCAGTACTTC.

The CDR3 DNA follows: TGTGCCACCAGCAGAGATGGGGCAAACACTGAAGCTTTCTTT. Encoded protein: CATSRDGANTEAFF. The chain employs TRBV15 and TRBJ1-1, with a possible D match to TRBD1 (5 bases). The germline V and J ends were trimmed by 0 bases and 2 bases, with 7 bases remaining between them. The CDR3 has 14 residues. CDR1 is LNHNV, CDR2 YYDKDF, per germline (reference sequence). Based on the CDR3 plus reference TRBV15 and TRBJ1-1, the full variable domain is DAMVIQNPRYQVTQFGKPVTLSCSQTLNHNVMYWYQQKSSQAPKLLFHYYDKDFNNEADTPDNFQSRRPNTSFCFLDIRSPGLGDTAMYLCATSRDGANTEAFFGQGTRLTVV.

The CDR3 region is CASSLWGVENSPLHF. In DNA, the CDR3 is TGTGCCAGCAGTTTATGGGGGGTAGAGAATTCACCCCTCCACTTT. This sequence joins TRBV27 and TRBJ1-6; D may be TRBD1 (5 bases). Deletions cut 1 base from V and 7 bases from J, with 11 bases between. Germline V CDR1 and CDR2: MNHEY, SMNVEV (reference sequence). The CDR3 consists of 15 residues.

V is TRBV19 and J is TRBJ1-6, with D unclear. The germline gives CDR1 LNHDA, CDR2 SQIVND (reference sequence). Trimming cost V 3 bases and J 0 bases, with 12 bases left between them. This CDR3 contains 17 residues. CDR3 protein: CASSIVRSFSYNSPLHF. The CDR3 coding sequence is TGTGCCAGTAGTATTGTCAGGAGCTTCTCCTATAATTCACCCCTCCACTTT.

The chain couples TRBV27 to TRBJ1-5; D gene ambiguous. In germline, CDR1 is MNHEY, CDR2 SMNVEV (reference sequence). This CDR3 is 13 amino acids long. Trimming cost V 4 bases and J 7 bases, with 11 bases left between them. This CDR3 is CASSSGFEQPQHF. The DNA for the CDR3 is TGTGCCAGCAGTTCGGGGTTCGAACAGCCCCAGCATTTT.

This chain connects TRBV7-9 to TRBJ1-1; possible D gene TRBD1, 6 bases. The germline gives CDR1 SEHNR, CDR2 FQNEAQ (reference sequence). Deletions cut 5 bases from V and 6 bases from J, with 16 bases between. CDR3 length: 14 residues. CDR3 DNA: TGTGCCAGCAGCGTACGCAGGGGAGCGGCTGAAGCTTTCTTT. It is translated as CASSVRRGAAEAFF. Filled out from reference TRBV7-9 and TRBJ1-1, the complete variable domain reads DTGVSQNPRHKITKRGQNVTFRCDPISEHNRLYWYRQTLGQGPEFLTYFQNEAQLEKSRLLSDRFSAERPKGSFSTLEIQRTEQGDSAMYLCASSVRRGAAEAFFGQGTRLTVV.

The CDR3 nucleotides read TGTGCCAGCAGGCCGACGAGGAACACCGGGGAGCTGTTTTTT. As protein: CASRPTRNTGELFF. The chain employs TRBV11-3 and TRBJ2-2; D gene ambiguous. V lost 6 bases and J lost 1, with 9 bases in between. From germline, CDR1 is SGHNT and CDR2 YENEEA. This CDR3 has 14 amino acids.

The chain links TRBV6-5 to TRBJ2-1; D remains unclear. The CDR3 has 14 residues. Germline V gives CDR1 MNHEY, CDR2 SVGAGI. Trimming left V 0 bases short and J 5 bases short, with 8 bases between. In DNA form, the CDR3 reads TGTGCCAGCAGTTACTCCGGCACACACAATGAGCAGTTCTTC. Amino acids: CASSYSGTHNEQFF.

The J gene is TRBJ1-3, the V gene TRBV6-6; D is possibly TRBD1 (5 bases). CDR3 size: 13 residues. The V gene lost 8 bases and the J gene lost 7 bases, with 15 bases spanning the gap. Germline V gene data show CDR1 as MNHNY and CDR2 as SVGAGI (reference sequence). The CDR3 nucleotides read TGTGCCAGCTATCTCTACGGGGGGAACACCATATATTTT. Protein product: CASYLYGGNTIYF.

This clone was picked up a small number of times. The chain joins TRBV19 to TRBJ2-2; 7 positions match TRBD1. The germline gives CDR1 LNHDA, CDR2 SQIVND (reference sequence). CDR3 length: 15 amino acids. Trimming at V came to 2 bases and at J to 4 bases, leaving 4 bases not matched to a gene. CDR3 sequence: CASSITGAGTGELFF. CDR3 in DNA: TGTGCCAGTAGTATAACAGGGGCCGGCACCGGGGAGCTGTTTTTT. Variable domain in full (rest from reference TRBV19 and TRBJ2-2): DGGITQSPKYLFRKEGQNVTLSCEQNLNHDAMYWYRQDPGQGLRLIYYSQIVNDFQKGDIAEGYSVSREKKESFPLTVTSAQKNPTAFYLCASSITGAGTGELFFGEGSRLTVL.

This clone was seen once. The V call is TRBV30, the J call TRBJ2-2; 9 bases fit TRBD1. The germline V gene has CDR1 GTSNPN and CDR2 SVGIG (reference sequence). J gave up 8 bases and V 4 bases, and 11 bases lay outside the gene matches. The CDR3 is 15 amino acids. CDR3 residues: CAWTFRTGVIGELFF. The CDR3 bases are TGTGCCTGGACTTTTAGGACAGGGGTGATAGGGGAGCTGTTTTTT.

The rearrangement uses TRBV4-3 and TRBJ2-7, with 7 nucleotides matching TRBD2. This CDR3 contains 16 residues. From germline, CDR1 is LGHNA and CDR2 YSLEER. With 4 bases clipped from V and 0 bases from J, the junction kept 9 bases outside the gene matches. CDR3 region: CASSLGRVTASYEQYF. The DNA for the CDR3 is TGCGCCAGCAGCCTAGGGAGGGTGACCGCCTCCTACGAGCAGTACTTC.

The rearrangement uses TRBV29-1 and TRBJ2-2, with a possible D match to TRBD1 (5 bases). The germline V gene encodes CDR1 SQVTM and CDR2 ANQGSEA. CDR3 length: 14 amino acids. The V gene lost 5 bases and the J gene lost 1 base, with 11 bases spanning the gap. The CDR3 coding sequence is TGCAGCGTTATCGACAGCAAGAACACCGGGGAGCTGTTTTTT. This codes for CSVIDSKNTGELFF.

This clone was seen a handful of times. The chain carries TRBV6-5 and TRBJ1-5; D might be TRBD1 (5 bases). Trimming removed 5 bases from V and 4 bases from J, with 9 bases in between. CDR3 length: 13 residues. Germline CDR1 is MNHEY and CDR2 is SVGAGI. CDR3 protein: CASSLTVNQPQHF. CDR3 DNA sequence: TGTGCCAGCAGTCTGACAGTAAATCAGCCCCAGCATTTT.